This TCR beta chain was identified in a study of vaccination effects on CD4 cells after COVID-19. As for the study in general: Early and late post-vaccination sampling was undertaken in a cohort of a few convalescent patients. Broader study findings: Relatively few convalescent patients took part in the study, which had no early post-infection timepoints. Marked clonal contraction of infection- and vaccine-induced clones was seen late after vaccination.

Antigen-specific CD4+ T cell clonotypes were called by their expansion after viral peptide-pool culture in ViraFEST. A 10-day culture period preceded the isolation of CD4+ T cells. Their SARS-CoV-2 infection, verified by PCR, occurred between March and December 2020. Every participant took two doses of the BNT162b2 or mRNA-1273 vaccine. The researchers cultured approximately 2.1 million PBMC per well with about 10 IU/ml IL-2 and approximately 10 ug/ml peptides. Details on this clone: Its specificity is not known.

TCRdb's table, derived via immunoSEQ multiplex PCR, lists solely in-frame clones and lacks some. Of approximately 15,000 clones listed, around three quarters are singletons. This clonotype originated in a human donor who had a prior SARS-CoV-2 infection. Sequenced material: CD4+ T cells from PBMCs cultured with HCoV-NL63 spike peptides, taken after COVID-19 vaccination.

CDR3 residues: CASSTGLVAEQFF. The CDR3 DNA reads TGCGCCAGCAGCACCGGACTAGTCGCTGAGCAGTTCTTC. The J gene is TRBJ2-1, the V gene TRBV5-1, with TRBD2 identical over 7 bases. CDR1 and CDR2 from the germline V gene are SGHRS and YFSETQ. V lost 4 bases to trimming and J lost 9 bases; unmatched junction nucleotides: 7. The CDR3 runs 13 residues.